This TCR beta chain was recovered during a study of T cells in Graves' hyperthyroidism and ophthalmopathy. Study-wide results and caveats: Blood also carried most thyroid clonotypes expanded above 0.001.

Notes on this clonotype: What it binds is not known.

Criteria for exclusion of patients were uncontrolled infection, other autoimmune disease, pregnancy or lactation. TCR beta CDR3 regions were amplified from RNA. During a first-round RT-PCR of the TCR CDR3, the HTBI primer set was used. TCRdb called the multiplex PCR reads again in MiXCR, with one record for every CDR3 protein. The table lists hundreds of thousands of distinct CDR3 sequences, more than 20% of them singletons, with less than 85% in the top ten. The CDR3 length is 15 residues. Trimming cost V 3 bases and J 4 bases; bases outside gene matches: 5. Germline V gene data show CDR1 as DFQATT and CDR2 as SNEGSKA (reference sequence).

Sequencing was done on a sample of blood. The rearrangement links TRBV20-1 to TRBJ2-3; TRBD2 aligns across 12 bases. The TCR comes from a man between 50 and 59 years old with Graves' hyperthyroidism. The CDR3 sequence is CSARGASGRADTQYF. CDR3 DNA sequence: TGCAGTGCTAGGGGGGCTAGCGGGAGGGCAGATACGCAGTATTTT.